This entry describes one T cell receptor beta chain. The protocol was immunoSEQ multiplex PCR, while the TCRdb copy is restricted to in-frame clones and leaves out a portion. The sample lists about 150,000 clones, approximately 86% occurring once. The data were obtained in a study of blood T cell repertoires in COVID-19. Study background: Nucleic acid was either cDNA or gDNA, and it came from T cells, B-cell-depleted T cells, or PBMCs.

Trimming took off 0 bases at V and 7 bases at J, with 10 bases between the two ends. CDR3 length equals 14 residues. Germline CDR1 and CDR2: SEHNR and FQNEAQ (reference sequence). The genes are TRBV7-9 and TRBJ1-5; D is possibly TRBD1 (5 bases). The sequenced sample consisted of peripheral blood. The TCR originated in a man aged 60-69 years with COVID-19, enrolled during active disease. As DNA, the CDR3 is TGTGCCAGCAGCTTAGCAGGGGTCAGACAGCCCCAGCATTTT. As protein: CASSLAGVRQPQHF.